This T cell receptor (beta chain) originates from a study of blood T cell repertoires in COVID-19. Looking at the study overall: The cDNA or gDNA used as material had been derived from T cells, B-cell-depleted T cells, or PBMCs.

The junction had 8 bases not matched to a gene; V was cut back by 3 bases and J by 7 bases. The germline gives CDR1 SEHNR, CDR2 FQNEAQ (reference sequence). The CDR3 runs to 14 residues. In this sample, this clone turned up a few times. Source study methods: Reference gene primer amplification gave nucleated cell count estimates. The repertoire was sequenced with immunoSEQ multiplex PCR; TCRdb's copy has only in-frame clones and lacks some. V, J and clone size reflect that table, while D and trimming were determined from the DNA. The sample shows over 300,000 clones, roughly 90% of them seen only once.

The sequenced sample was peripheral blood. The chain recombines TRBV7-9 with TRBJ1-1; 7 bases fit TRBD1. The sequence came from a man younger than 35 who had recovered from COVID-19. Written as DNA, the CDR3 is TGTGCCAGCAGCTTGGTCGACAGGGTGGATGAAGCTTTCTTT. Protein sequence: CASSLVDRVDEAFF.